The clone carrying this T cell receptor (beta chain) appeared many times. V dropped 6 bases and J dropped 4; count of bases not matched to a gene: 10. Germline CDR1 is LGHNA and CDR2 is YSLEER. CDR3 length: 15 residues. The sample comes from a study of T-cell memory formation after mild COVID-19. TCRdb reprocessed the 5' RACE reads via MiXCR and lists one record per CDR3 protein. The sample lists 40,000 to 60,000 distinct CDR3 sequences; roughly 7% were seen once. The gene calls are TRBV4-3 and TRBJ2-3; 7 positions agree with TRBD1. The sequence derives from a man aged 18 to 30 who had mild COVID-19 (a few samples of this study predate the infection). Cell type and time point are not known. Material: PBMCs or a T cell subset sorted from them (not recorded which). The CDR3 nucleotides read TGCGCCAGCAGTCGTACCTACAGGGGATCAGATACGCAGTATTTT. Translating gives CASSRTYRGSDTQYF.